The sequence of this T cell receptor beta chain was determined in a study of human T cells and chemical hapten exposure. This clonotype was counted a few times. Stated time point: pre-sensitization, week 0. Regarding treatment: therapeutic diphenylcyclopropenone sensitization with weekly scalp DPC. RNA extraction used unfractionated whole blood as the source of total RNA. V dropped 1 base and J dropped 3 bases, with 12 bases sitting between them. This CDR3 has 15 amino acids. CDR1 and CDR2 (germline): SGHRS, YFSETQ. TCRdb ran MiXCR on the RACE reads and lists one entry per CDR3 protein. The table has around 330,000 distinct CDR3 sequences, around 5.5% seen once.

The sequence derives from a woman aged 18-29 years with alopecia areata. Some clones in this sample may be carry-over from other donors' samples. The J gene is TRBJ2-3, the V gene TRBV5-1, with D possibly matching TRBD1 (6 bases). This sample comprised whole blood, obtained in connection with sensitization to the hapten diphenylcyclopropenone (DPC). CDR3 nucleotide sequence: TGCGCCAGCAGCTTGACAGGGATCGAAACAGATACGCAGTATTTT. Translating gives CASSLTGIETDTQYF.